This T cell receptor beta chain was observed in a study of molecular identifiers for immune sequencing clone quantification. About the research overall: The replicates split RNA from approximately 20,000 or 100,000 naive CD8 cells five ways and sequenced four.

The CDR3 length is 15 residues. V dropped 4 bases and J dropped 6 bases, with 18 bases sitting between them. Per the germline V gene, CDR1 is SGHTA and CDR2 is FQGNSA. This clonotype has at least ten counts. Previously published methods and listed TCR primers were used for the bulk TCR libraries. Using its own MiXCR run on the PCR reads, TCRdb lists one record per CDR3 protein. Of more than 450,000 distinct CDR3 sequences in the sample, 20% to 25% were seen once. Material for sequencing was naive CD8+ T cells from blood, with Jurkat cell RNA spiked in. This sample's subset: FACS-sorted CD8+CD4-CCR7+CD45RA+ naive T cells. The clonotype originates from a human donor in good health. Some libraries in this study had Jurkat cell RNA spiked in. The V gene is TRBV7-2, the J gene TRBJ1-1, with D possibly being TRBD1 (6 bases). CDR3: CASSSTGYRDAEAFF. DNA for the CDR3: TGTGCCAGCAGCTCAACAGGGTATAGAGACGCTGAAGCTTTCTTT.